The 26 T cell receptor beta chains below were found in one sample sequenced in a study of control samples from healthy donors and cancer patients. Measured with immunoSEQ multiplex PCR; TCRdb has only the in-frame clones, and not every one. The table includes roughly 130,000 clones, around 85% detected once. Sequenced material: blood. These receptors came from a woman aged 30 to 39 in good health.

This chain joins TRBV2 and TRBJ1-6; D not resolved. V lost 3 bases and J lost 0, with 9 bases in between. The CDR3 consists of 16 residues. Germline V gene lookup returns CDR1 SNHLY and CDR2 FYNNEI. Here the CDR3 reads CASSDPPNSYNSPLHF. The CDR3 DNA is TGTGCCAGCAGTGATCCACCGAACTCCTATAATTCACCCCTCCACTTT.

This chain uses TRBV9 with TRBJ2-3, with TRBD2 identical over 10 bases. Trimming removed 0 bases from V and 8 bases from J; junction bases left unmatched: 6. Germline lookup yields CDR1 SGDLS and CDR2 YYNGEE. The CDR3 is 15 amino acids. The CDR3 DNA is TGTGCCAGCAGCGTAGAGGCTAGCGGGAGAGTTACGCAGTATTTT. It translates to CASSVEASGRVTQYF.

This chain links TRBV29-1 with TRBJ2-7; D may be TRBD1 or TRBD2 (6 bases each). The CDR3 covers 14 residues. Trimming took 2 bases from V and 4 from J, leaving 15 bases between them. The V gene's germline CDR1 is SQVTM and CDR2 ANQGSEA. The CDR3 region is CSVELAGEEYEQYF. The CDR3 DNA sequence: TGCAGCGTTGAACTGGCAGGGGAGGAGTACGAGCAGTACTTC.

This chain uses TRBV10-3 with TRBJ2-5; no firm D call. The CDR3 loop spans 13 amino acids. In germline, CDR1 is ENHRY, CDR2 SYGVKD. V shed 0 bases and J shed 5 bases, with 7 bases lying between them. In nucleotides, the CDR3 is TGTGCCATCAGTGAGTCTAGGAGCGAGACCCAGTACTTC. It is translated as CAISESRSETQYF.

The genes are TRBV7-2 and TRBJ1-5; D remains ambiguous. Germline V lookup: CDR1 SGHTA, CDR2 FQGNSA. V was cut by 5 bases and J by 3 bases, with 11 bases left in between. The CDR3 extends over 14 amino acids. This CDR3 is CASSPGLNNQPQHF. CDR3 in DNA: TGTGCCAGCAGCCCCGGGTTGAACAATCAGCCCCAGCATTTT.

This clone was seen a few times. The chain's CDR3 is CASSLVLAGGGEQYF. The CDR3 DNA reads as TGTGCCAGCAGCTTGGTGCTAGCGGGAGGTGGCGAGCAGTACTTC. The chain couples TRBV5-4 to TRBJ2-7, with 11 bases lining up with TRBD2. The CDR3 length is 15 residues. Germline CDR1 SGHNT, CDR2 YYREEE (reference sequence). V trimming: 0 bases; J trimming: 6 bases; junction bases outside the gene matches: 5.

The table lists this clone with a few counts. This chain uses TRBV5-6 with TRBJ2-7; TRBD1 matches at 11 bases. Germline CDR1 and CDR2: SGHDT and YYEEEE. The CDR3 totals 15 residues. Trimming took 3 bases from V and 3 from J; bases not matched to a gene: 5. Written as DNA, the CDR3 is TGTGCCAGCAGCTGGGGACAGGGGGACCTCTACGAGCAGTACTTC. Its translation is CASSWGQGDLYEQYF.

V usage is TRBV7-9 and J usage is TRBJ1-1, with a weak D call TRBD1 (6 bases). This CDR3 is 16 amino acids long. Germline CDR1 is SEHNR and CDR2 is FQNEAQ (reference sequence). V shed 2 bases and J shed 0 bases, with 13 bases lying between them. CDR3 loop: CASSLYGGGVNTEAFF. CDR3 nucleotide sequence: TGTGCCAGCAGCTTATACGGGGGCGGTGTGAACACTGAAGCTTTCTTT.

This clone was counted a single time. The chain carries TRBV11-2 and TRBJ2-1, with D maybe TRBD2 (6 bases). This CDR3 is built from 15 residues. Germline values: CDR1 SGHAT, CDR2 FQNNGV. The V end lost 4 bases, the J end lost 1 base, and 11 bases lay between the germline ends. DNA of the CDR3: TGTGCCAGCAGCTCCCTTAGCGGATCCTACAATGAGCAGTTCTTC. As protein: CASSSLSGSYNEQFF.

V gene TRBV10-3 combines with J gene TRBJ1-3; possible D gene TRBD1, 6 bases. Between the trimmed V and J ends, which lost 5 bases and 4 bases, there was a span of 15 bases. The CDR3 extends over 15 amino acids. Germline V gene data show CDR1 as ENHRY and CDR2 as SYGVKD. The CDR3 sequence: CAISPYIDRGNTIYF. The CDR3 DNA is TGTGCCATCAGTCCCTACATTGACAGGGGAAACACCATATATTTT.

The J gene is TRBJ1-1, the V gene TRBV6-5; tentatively, D is TRBD1 (5 bases). Germline V CDR1 and CDR2: MNHEY, SVGAGI. Trimming left V 7 bases short and J 4 bases short, with 16 bases between. The CDR3 sequence is 14 residues long. CDR3 DNA: TGTGCCAGCACCAGACGCCCAGGGAGCACTGAAGCTTTCTTT. Encoded protein: CASTRRPGSTEAFF.

CDR3 protein: CASSFGGREQYF. Written as DNA, the CDR3 is TGTGCCAGCAGCTTCGGGGGAAGGGAGCAGTACTTC. The rearrangement joins TRBV5-4 to TRBJ2-7, with D possibly matching TRBD2 (6 bases). Trimming pared 2 bases from V and 7 bases from J, leaving 10 bases between. The CDR3 consists of 12 residues. Germline CDR1 is SGHNT and CDR2 is YYREEE (reference sequence).

The rearrangement joins TRBV19 to TRBJ2-5; 13 positions match TRBD2. The germline V gene encodes CDR1 LNHDA and CDR2 SQIVND (reference sequence). Trimming removed 10 bases from V and 2 bases from J; junction bases left unmatched: 13. The CDR3 is 17 residues long. The CDR3 sequence is CATLGPGTSGDQETQYF. DNA for the CDR3: TGTGCCACCTTGGGCCCGGGGACTAGCGGGGATCAAGAGACCCAGTACTTC.

The chain carries TRBV27 and TRBJ1-6; the match to TRBD1 covers 8 bases. The germline gives CDR1 MNHEY, CDR2 SMNVEV (reference sequence). The CDR3 spans 13 residues. V lost 5 bases to trimming and J lost 12 bases; unmatched junction nucleotides: 6. The DNA for the CDR3 is TGTGCCAGCAGTGGGGCAGGGGGCTTACCCCTCCACTTT. The encoded protein is CASSGAGGLPLHF.

The chain employs TRBV18 and TRBJ2-3, with 7 nucleotides matching TRBD1. Trimming took 1 base from V and 3 from J; bases not matched to a gene: 7. From germline, CDR1 is KGHSH and CDR2 LQKENI. This CDR3 region has 16 residues. The CDR3 DNA sequence: TGTGCCAGCTCACCACGGGACAGTCCGAGGACAGATACGCAGTATTTT. Protein: CASSPRDSPRTDTQYF.

This rearrangement joins TRBV5-6 to TRBJ1-3; weak D call: TRBD1 (6 bases). The CDR3 has 15 residues. V was cut by 4 bases and J by 0 bases, with 11 bases left in between. Germline values: CDR1 SGHDT, CDR2 YYEEEE. For the CDR3, the DNA is TGTGCCAGCAGCCTATTCAGGGGCTCTGGAAACACCATATATTTT. It specifies CASSLFRGSGNTIYF.

V gene TRBV14 combines with J gene TRBJ1-6; D gene unclear. There are 13 residues in the CDR3. V lost 4 bases and J lost 14, with 15 bases in between. From germline, CDR1 is SGHDN and CDR2 FVKESK. CDR3 sequence reads: CASSPWFGYALHF. Here the CDR3 DNA reads TGTGCCAGCAGCCCCTGGTTCGGGTACGCCCTCCACTTT. The full variable domain, with the rest looked up from reference TRBV14 and TRBJ1-6, is EAGVTQFPSHSVIEKGQTVTLRCDPISGHDNLYWYRRVMGKEIKFLLHFVKESKQDESGMPNNRFLAERTGGTYSTLKVQPAELEDSGVYFCASSPWFGYALHFGNGTRLTVT.

This sequence joins TRBV7-9 and TRBJ1-1; D not certain. CDR3 size: 17 residues. V lost 2 bases and J lost 7, with 23 bases in between. The germline CDR1 and CDR2 sequences are SEHNR and FQNEAQ (reference sequence). The CDR3 loop is CASSLWSGGDYIYEAFF. CDR3 DNA: TGTGCCAGCAGCTTATGGTCGGGAGGTGACTATATTTATGAAGCTTTCTTT.

This clone appeared a single time. This chain links TRBV18 with TRBJ1-1, with D unresolved. CDR3 length: 15 amino acids. Germline CDR1 reads KGHSH; CDR2 reads LQKENI. V gave up 3 bases and J gave up 0 bases, with 11 bases separating them. CDR3 protein: CASSPAPGLNTEAFF. CDR3 nucleotides: TGTGCCAGCTCACCGGCCCCGGGGTTGAACACTGAAGCTTTCTTT.

This chain links TRBV10-3 with TRBJ1-2; TRBD1 agrees at 7 bases. V shed 2 bases, J shed 4 bases, and the junction held 7 bases outside the gene matches. From germline, CDR1 is ENHRY and CDR2 SYGVKD. This CDR3 is built from 15 residues. In DNA form, the CDR3 reads TGTGCCATCAGTGAGCGGACAGGACCGATCTATGGCTACACCTTC. Its protein product is CAISERTGPIYGYTF.

The chain uses TRBV5-6 and TRBJ2-3; unclear D gene. V was cut by 0 bases and J by 6 bases, with 8 bases left in between. The CDR3 totals 13 residues. Germline CDR1 and CDR2: SGHDT and YYEEEE. CDR3 sequence: CASSLGPRDTQYF. CDR3 nucleotide sequence: TGTGCCAGCAGCTTGGGGCCCCGGGATACGCAGTATTTT.

The chain combines TRBV6-2 or TRBV6-3 with TRBJ1-1, with D possibly matching TRBD1 (5 bases). With 2 bases removed from V and 3 bases from J, the gap between germline ends came to 19 bases. CDR1 MNHEY and CDR2 SVGEGT come from the germline V gene. The CDR3 is 17 amino acids. In DNA form, the CDR3 reads TGTGCCAGCAGTTACGGCGTGGGAAGGGGAGGTGACACTGAAGCTTTCTTT. Translating gives CASSYGVGRGGDTEAFF.

This chain links TRBV2 with TRBJ1-5; 8 positions agree with TRBD1. The CDR3 is 14 residues long. Germline V gene data show CDR1 as SNHLY and CDR2 as FYNNEI. J lost 4 bases, V lost 4 bases, and 3 bases had no gene match. The CDR3 DNA sequence: TGTGCCAGCAGTGGGACAGGGTTGAATCAGCCCCAGCATTTT. This sequence encodes CASSGTGLNQPQHF.

The rearrangement links TRBV28 to TRBJ1-5; no reliable D call. There are 16 residues in the CDR3. Germline CDR1 reads MDHEN; CDR2 reads SYDVKM. V was pared by 7 bases and J by 4 bases, with 20 bases between. As DNA, the CDR3 is TGTGCCAGCAACGAGGACGGGAACCTAGGGAATCAGCCCCAGCATTTT. This gives the protein CASNEDGNLGNQPQHF.

This chain links TRBV9 with TRBJ1-2, with 9 bases matching TRBD1. Germline CDR1 SGDLS, CDR2 YYNGEE. J gave up 0 bases and V 2 bases, and 5 bases lay outside the gene matches. The CDR3 is 16 residues long. Written as DNA, the CDR3 is TGTGCCAGCAGCGTTCTCGGACAGGGGCCTAACTATGGCTACACCTTC. Protein product: CASSVLGQGPNYGYTF. The full variable domain, completed using reference TRBV9 and TRBJ1-2, is DSGVTQTPKHLITATGQRVTLRCSPRSGDLSVYWYQQSLDQGLQFLIQYYNGEERAKGNILERFSAQQFPDLHSELNLSSLELGDSALYFCASSVLGQGPNYGYTFGSGTRLTVV.

The table lists this clone with a count of one. This chain joins TRBV4-2 and TRBJ2-7; tentative D call: TRBD2 (5 bases). The CDR3 runs to 15 residues. The germline gives CDR1 LGHNA, CDR2 YNFKEQ. Trimming cost V 1 base and J 0 bases, with 10 bases left between them. For the CDR3, the DNA is TGTGCCAGCAGCCAAGTTAGCGAATCCTCCTACGAGCAGTACTTC. Translating it yields CASSQVSESSYEQYF.